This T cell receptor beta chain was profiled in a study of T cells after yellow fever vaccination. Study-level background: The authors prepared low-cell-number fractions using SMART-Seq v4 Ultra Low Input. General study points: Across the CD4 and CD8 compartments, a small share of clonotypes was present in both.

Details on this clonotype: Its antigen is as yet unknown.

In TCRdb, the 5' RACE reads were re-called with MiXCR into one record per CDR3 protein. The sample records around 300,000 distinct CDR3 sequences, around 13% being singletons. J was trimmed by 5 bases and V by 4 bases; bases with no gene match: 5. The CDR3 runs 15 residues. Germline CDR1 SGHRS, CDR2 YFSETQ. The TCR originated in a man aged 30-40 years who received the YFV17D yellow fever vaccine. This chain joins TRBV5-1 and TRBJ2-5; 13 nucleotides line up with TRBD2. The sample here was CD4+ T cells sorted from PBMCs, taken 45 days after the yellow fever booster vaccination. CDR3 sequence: CASSATSGRRETQYF. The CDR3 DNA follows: TGCGCCAGCAGCGCGACTAGCGGGAGGCGGGAGACCCAGTACTTC.